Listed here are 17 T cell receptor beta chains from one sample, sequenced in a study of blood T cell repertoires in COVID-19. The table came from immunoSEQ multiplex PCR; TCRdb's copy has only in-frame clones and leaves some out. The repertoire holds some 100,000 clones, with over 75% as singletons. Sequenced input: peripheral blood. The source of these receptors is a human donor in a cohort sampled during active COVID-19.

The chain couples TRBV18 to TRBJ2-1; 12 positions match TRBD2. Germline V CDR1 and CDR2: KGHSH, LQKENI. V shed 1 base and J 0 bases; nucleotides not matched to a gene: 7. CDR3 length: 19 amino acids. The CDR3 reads CASSPRASGGASSYNEQFF. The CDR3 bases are TGTGCCAGCTCACCACGGGCTAGCGGGGGGGCCAGCTCCTACAATGAGCAGTTCTTC.

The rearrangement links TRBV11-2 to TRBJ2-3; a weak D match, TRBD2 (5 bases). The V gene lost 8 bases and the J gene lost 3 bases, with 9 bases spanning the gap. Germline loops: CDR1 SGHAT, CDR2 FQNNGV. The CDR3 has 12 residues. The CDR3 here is CASGRITDTQYF. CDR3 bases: TGTGCCAGCGGGAGAATAACAGATACGCAGTATTTT.

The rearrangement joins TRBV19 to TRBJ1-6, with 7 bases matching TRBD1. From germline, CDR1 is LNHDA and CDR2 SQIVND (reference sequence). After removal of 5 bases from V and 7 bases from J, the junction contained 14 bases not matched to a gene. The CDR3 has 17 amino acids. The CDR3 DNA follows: TGTGCCAGTAGTCCACAAACGCCGGGACAGATGAATTCACCCCTCCACTTT. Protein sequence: CASSPQTPGQMNSPLHF.

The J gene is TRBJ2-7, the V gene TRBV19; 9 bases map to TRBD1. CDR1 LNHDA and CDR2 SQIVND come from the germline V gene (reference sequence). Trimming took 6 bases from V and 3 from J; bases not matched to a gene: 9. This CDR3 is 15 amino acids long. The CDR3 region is CASRNRGQGNYEQYF. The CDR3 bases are TGTGCCAGTAGGAATCGAGGACAGGGGAACTACGAGCAGTACTTC.

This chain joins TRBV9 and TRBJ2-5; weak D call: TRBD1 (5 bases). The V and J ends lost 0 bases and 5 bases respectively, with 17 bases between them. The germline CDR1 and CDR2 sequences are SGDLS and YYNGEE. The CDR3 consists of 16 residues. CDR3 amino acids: CASSVVPNGASETQYF. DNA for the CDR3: TGTGCCAGCAGCGTAGTACCCAATGGGGCATCGGAGACCCAGTACTTC.

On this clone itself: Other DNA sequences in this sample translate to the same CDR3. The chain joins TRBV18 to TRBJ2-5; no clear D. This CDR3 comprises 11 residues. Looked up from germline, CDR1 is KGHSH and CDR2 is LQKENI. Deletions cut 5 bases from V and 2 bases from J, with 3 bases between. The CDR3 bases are TGTGCCAGCTCATCACAAGAGACCCAGTACTTC. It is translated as CASSSQETQYF. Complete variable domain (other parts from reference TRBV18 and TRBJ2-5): NAGVMQNPRHLVRRRGQEARLRCSPMKGHSHVYWYRQLPEEGLKFMVYLQKENIIDESGMPKERFSAEFPKEGPSILRIQQVVRGDSAAYFCASSSQETQYFGPGTRLLVL.

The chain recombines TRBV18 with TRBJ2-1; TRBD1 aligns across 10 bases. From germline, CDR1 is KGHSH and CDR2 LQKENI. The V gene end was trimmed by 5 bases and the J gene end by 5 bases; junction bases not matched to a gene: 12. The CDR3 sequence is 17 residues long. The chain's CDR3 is CASSLRQGASRNNEQFF. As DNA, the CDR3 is TGTGCCAGCTCATTGCGACAGGGGGCCTCCCGAAACAATGAGCAGTTCTTC.

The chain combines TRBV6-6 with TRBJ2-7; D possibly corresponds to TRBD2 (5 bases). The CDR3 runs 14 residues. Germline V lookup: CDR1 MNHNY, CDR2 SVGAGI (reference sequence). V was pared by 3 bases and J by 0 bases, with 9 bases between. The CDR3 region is CASSYVGSSYEQYF. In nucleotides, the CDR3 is TGTGCCAGCAGTTATGTGGGGAGCTCCTACGAGCAGTACTTC.

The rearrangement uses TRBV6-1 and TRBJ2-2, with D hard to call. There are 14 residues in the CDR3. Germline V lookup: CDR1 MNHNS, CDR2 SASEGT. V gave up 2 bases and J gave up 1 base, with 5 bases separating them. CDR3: CASSEWLNTGELFF. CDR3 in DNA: TGTGCCAGCAGTGAATGGCTGAACACCGGGGAGCTGTTTTTT.

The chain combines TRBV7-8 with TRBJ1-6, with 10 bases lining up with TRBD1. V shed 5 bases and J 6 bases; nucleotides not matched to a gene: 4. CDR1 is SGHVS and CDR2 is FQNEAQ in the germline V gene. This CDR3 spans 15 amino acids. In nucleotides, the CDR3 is TGTGCCAGCAGCGCCCGACAGGGGGCTAATTCACCCCTCCACTTT. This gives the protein CASSARQGANSPLHF.

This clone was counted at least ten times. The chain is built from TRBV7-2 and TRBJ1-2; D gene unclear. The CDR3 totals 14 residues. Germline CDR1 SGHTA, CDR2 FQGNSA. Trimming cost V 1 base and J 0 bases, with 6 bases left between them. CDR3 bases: TGTGCCAGCAGCTTAGGTCCGGCTAACTATGGCTACACCTTC. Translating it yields CASSLGPANYGYTF.

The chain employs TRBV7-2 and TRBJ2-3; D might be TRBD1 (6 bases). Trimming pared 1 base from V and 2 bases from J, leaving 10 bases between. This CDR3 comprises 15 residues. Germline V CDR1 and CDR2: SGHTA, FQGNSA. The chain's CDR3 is CASSLDGQPTDTQYF. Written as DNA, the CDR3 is TGTGCCAGCAGCTTAGACGGACAGCCCACAGATACGCAGTATTTT.

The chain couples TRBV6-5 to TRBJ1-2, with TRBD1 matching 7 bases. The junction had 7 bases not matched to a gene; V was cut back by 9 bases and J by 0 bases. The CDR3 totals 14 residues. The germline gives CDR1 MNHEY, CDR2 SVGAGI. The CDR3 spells CASRRQGTNYGYTF. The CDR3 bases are TGTGCCAGTCGACGACAGGGAACTAACTATGGCTACACCTTC.

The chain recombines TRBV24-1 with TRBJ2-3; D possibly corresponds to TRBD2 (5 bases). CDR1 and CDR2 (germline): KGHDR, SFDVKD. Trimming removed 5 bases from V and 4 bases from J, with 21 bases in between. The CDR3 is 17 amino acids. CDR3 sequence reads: CATSAARGTSGADTQYF. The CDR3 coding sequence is TGTGCCACCAGTGCTGCCCGGGGTACGAGTGGCGCAGATACGCAGTATTTT.

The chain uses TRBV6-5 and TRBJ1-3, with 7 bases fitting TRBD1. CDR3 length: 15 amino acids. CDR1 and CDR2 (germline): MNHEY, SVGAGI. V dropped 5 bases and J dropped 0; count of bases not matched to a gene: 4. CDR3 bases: TGTGCCAGCAGTAGGGACAGAAGCTCTGGAAACACCATATATTTT. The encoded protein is CASSRDRSSGNTIYF.

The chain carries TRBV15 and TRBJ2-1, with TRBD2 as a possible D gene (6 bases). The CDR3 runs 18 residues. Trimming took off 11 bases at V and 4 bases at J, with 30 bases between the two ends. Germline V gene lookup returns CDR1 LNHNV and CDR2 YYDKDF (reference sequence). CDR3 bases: TGTGCCCGGAGGCTGAGGCGGCCGGGGGTCCGGAATTACAATGAGCAGTTCTTC. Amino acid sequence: CARRLRRPGVRNYNEQFF.

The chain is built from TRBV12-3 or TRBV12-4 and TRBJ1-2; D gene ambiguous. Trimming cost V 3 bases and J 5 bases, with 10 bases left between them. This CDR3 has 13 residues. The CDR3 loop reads CASSFGGKYGYTF. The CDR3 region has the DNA TGTGCCAGCAGTTTCGGCGGGAAGTATGGCTACACCTTC.